Below, 21 T cell receptor beta chains from the same sample are listed, as sequenced in a study of blood T cell repertoires in COVID-19. Assay: immunoSEQ multiplex PCR; the TCRdb copy retains only in-frame clones and omits some. The sample yields about 80,000 clones, over 75% seen once. Sequenced material: peripheral blood. These receptors were taken from a man older than 75 with acute or convalescent COVID-19.

In its sample, this clone was seen once. The chain couples TRBV18 to TRBJ2-7; 9 bases are a match to TRBD1. Trimming cost V 2 bases and J 3 bases; bases outside gene matches: 5. The CDR3 has 15 residues. The germline V gene encodes CDR1 KGHSH and CDR2 LQKENI. Written as DNA, the CDR3 is TGTGCCAGCTCACCAACAGGGGGCAGGAGCTACGAGCAGTACTTC. Translation gives CASSPTGGRSYEQYF.

The chain carries TRBV20-1 and TRBJ1-5; no clear D gene. The germline CDR1 and CDR2 sequences are DFQATT and SNEGSKA (reference sequence). The V gene lost 3 bases and the J gene lost 5 bases, with 8 bases spanning the gap. The CDR3 is made up of 12 amino acids. CDR3 loop: CSASAPDQPQHF. The DNA of the CDR3 is TGCAGTGCTAGTGCGCCGGATCAGCCCCAGCATTTT.

The gene calls are TRBV27 and TRBJ2-7, with 9 bases matching TRBD1. Trimming at V came to 2 bases and at J to 0 bases, leaving 14 bases not matched to a gene. Germline CDR1 MNHEY, CDR2 SMNVEV (reference sequence). The CDR3 length is 19 residues. Written as DNA, the CDR3 is TGTGCCAGCAGTTTACGGAGGACAGGGGCCCCTTCGAGCTCCTACGAGCAGTACTTC. Translating gives CASSLRRTGAPSSSYEQYF.

This rearrangement joins TRBV27 to TRBJ2-3; 12 positions agree with TRBD2. CDR1 and CDR2 from the germline V gene are MNHEY and SMNVEV (reference sequence). The CDR3 runs to 18 residues. Trimming removed 3 bases from V and 5 bases from J; junction bases left unmatched: 12. The CDR3 sequence is CASSFRTSGVPQRDTQYF. In DNA, the CDR3 is TGTGCCAGCAGTTTCCGGACTAGCGGGGTACCCCAGAGAGATACGCAGTATTTT.

This rearrangement joins TRBV27 to TRBJ2-7; 11 positions agree with TRBD2. V lost 3 bases and J lost 3; bases outside the gene matches: 4. The CDR3 spans 15 residues. Per germline, CDR1 MNHEY and CDR2 SMNVEV (reference sequence). The CDR3 region is CASSFIAGGLYEQYF. CDR3 sequence (DNA): TGTGCCAGCAGTTTCATAGCGGGGGGGCTCTACGAGCAGTACTTC.

The chain links TRBV9 to TRBJ2-5; D is perhaps TRBD1 (7 bases). Germline CDR1 is SGDLS and CDR2 is YYNGEE. The V and J ends lost 1 base and 1 base respectively, with 8 bases between them. CDR3 length: 14 residues. In DNA, the CDR3 is TGTGCCAGCAGCGTACAGGGGGGCCAAGAGACCCAGTACTTC. Translated, it gives CASSVQGGQETQYF.

The chain employs TRBV2 and TRBJ2-3, with D tentatively TRBD2 (5 bases). Germline loops: CDR1 SNHLY, CDR2 FYNNEI. The CDR3 is 13 amino acids. V dropped 7 bases and J dropped 0 bases, with 8 bases sitting between them. The CDR3 reads CASKRFSTDTQYF. The CDR3 nucleotides read TGTGCCAGCAAGCGGTTTAGCACAGATACGCAGTATTTT.

V usage is TRBV28 and J usage is TRBJ1-4; 12 bases are shared with TRBD1. Germline values: CDR1 MDHEN, CDR2 SYDVKM. V gave up 5 bases and J gave up 9 bases; unmatched junction bases: 10. The CDR3 loop spans 16 amino acids. The CDR3 DNA is TGTGCCAGCAGTCTCGCCGGGACAGGGGGCGGGAAAAAACTGTTTTTT. Its protein product is CASSLAGTGGGKKLFF.

The V gene is TRBV6-5, the J gene TRBJ1-6; 7 nucleotides align to TRBD1. The CDR3 totals 12 residues. Germline V gene sequence: CDR1 MNHEY, CDR2 SVGAGI. The J segment lost 13 bases and the V segment lost 6 bases, leaving 6 bases of the junction unmatched. The CDR3 spells CASSDRVGPLHF. In DNA form, the CDR3 reads TGTGCCAGCAGCGACAGGGTAGGCCCCCTCCACTTT.

This clone was observed a handful of times. The chain uses TRBV12-5 and TRBJ2-4, with 7 bases identical to TRBD2. V lost 0 bases and J lost 0; bases outside the gene matches: 11. Germline V gene data show CDR1 as LGHNT and CDR2 as FRNRAP. The CDR3 is 19 amino acids. CDR3 in amino acids: CASGLVGRGGLLAKNIQYF. DNA of the CDR3: TGTGCTAGTGGTTTGGTAGGGAGGGGCGGACTACTAGCCAAAAACATTCAGTACTTC.

This chain joins TRBV7-8 and TRBJ1-4; perhaps TRBD1 as D (6 bases). Trimming removed 3 bases from V and 3 bases from J, with 8 bases in between. The CDR3 is made up of 14 amino acids. Germline V gene data show CDR1 as SGHVS and CDR2 as FQNEAQ. CDR3 nucleotide sequence: TGTGCCAGCAGCTTCACAGGGTCTAATGAAAAACTGTTTTTT. Its translation is CASSFTGSNEKLFF.

This chain uses TRBV27 with TRBJ1-3, with 8 bases matching TRBD1. The germline gives CDR1 MNHEY, CDR2 SMNVEV (reference sequence). The CDR3 runs to 16 residues. V gave up 3 bases and J gave up 3 bases; unmatched junction bases: 7. The CDR3 bases are TGTGCCAGCAGTTTGGATGGCAGGGGGCTTGGAAACACCATATATTTT. The encoded protein is CASSLDGRGLGNTIYF.

This clone occurred once. V gene TRBV5-1 combines with J gene TRBJ2-2; maybe TRBD1 (5 bases). Trimming took 0 bases from V and 1 from J, leaving 7 bases between them. Germline CDR1 is SGHRS and CDR2 is YFSETQ. The CDR3 runs 15 residues. In DNA form, the CDR3 reads TGCGCCAGCAGCTTGGACAGGCTGAACACCGGGGAGCTGTTTTTT. This sequence encodes CASSLDRLNTGELFF.

This chain connects TRBV30 to TRBJ1-2; 7 bases map to TRBD1. V lost 5 bases to trimming and J lost 8 bases; unmatched junction nucleotides: 11. The CDR3 spans 13 residues. Per germline, CDR1 GTSNPN and CDR2 SVGIG (reference sequence). The CDR3 bases are TGTGCCTGGGAGAAAGCCAGGGGGACGGGCTACACCTTC. It yields the protein CAWEKARGTGYTF.

The rearrangement joins TRBV15 to TRBJ1-2; no clear D. Germline CDR1 reads LNHNV; CDR2 reads YYDKDF (reference sequence). The CDR3 loop spans 15 amino acids. Trimming removed 0 bases at V and 4 bases at J, with 12 bases between. The CDR3 region has the DNA TGTGCCACCAGCAGAGATCGAGGGCTAACCTATGGCTACACCTTC. This gives the protein CATSRDRGLTYGYTF.

The chain links TRBV6-5 to TRBJ2-5, with D maybe TRBD2 (5 bases). V was cut by 6 bases and J by 5 bases, with 10 bases left in between. The CDR3 length is 12 residues. The germline V gene encodes CDR1 MNHEY and CDR2 SVGAGI. CDR3 DNA: TGTGCCAGCAGACGAGGGCGGGAGACCCAGTACTTC. It translates to CASRRGRETQYF.

V is TRBV19 and J is TRBJ2-1; the D is unclear. From germline, CDR1 is LNHDA and CDR2 SQIVND (reference sequence). Trimming cost V 2 bases and J 6 bases, with 14 bases left between them. The CDR3 has 15 residues. Here the CDR3 DNA reads TGTGCCAGTAGTATAATGGTGGGCTCCCCCAATGAGCAGTTCTTC. Translated, it gives CASSIMVGSPNEQFF.

This clone appeared a single time. The V and J genes are TRBV7-3 and TRBJ1-4; TRBD1 aligns across 7 bases. The V and J ends lost 6 bases and 9 bases, in that order; junction bases with no gene match: 19. The germline V gene encodes CDR1 SGHTA and CDR2 FQGTGA. The CDR3 has 17 residues. This CDR3 is CASRHPAFRQGLQKLFF. Written as DNA, the CDR3 is TGTGCCAGCAGACACCCCGCGTTCCGACAGGGCCTACAAAAACTGTTTTTT.

The V call is TRBV2, the J call TRBJ1-6, with a weak D call TRBD1 (6 bases). The germline CDR1 and CDR2 sequences are SNHLY and FYNNEI. V was trimmed by 6 bases and J by 6 bases, leaving 12 bases between them. The CDR3 spans 14 residues. CDR3 sequence: CASRDDRFNSPLHF. CDR3 sequence (DNA): TGTGCCAGCAGAGATGACAGGTTTAATTCACCCCTCCACTTT.

V is TRBV7-9 and J is TRBJ2-3; 9 nucleotides agree with TRBD2. This CDR3 has 14 residues. Germline assignment: CDR1 SEHNR and CDR2 FQNEAQ (reference sequence). With 11 bases clipped from V and 4 bases from J, the junction kept 10 bases outside the gene matches. In nucleotides, the CDR3 is TGTGCCCTAGGGCGGGGGGGCCCCTCAGATACGCAGTATTTT. It encodes CALGRGGPSDTQYF.

The genes are TRBV13 and TRBJ2-3; possible D gene TRBD2, 7 bases. V was pared by 6 bases and J by 1 base, with 17 bases between. The CDR3 is 16 amino acids. Germline V gives CDR1 PRHDT, CDR2 FYEKMQ (reference sequence). The CDR3, as DNA: TGTGCCAGCAGACGGAGGGGGGGGCGTGGCACAGATACGCAGTATTTT. Translation: CASRRRGGRGTDTQYF.